A single sample is the source of the 2 T cell receptor beta chains below, sequenced in a study of T cells expressing NK-cell markers. TCRdb reprocessed the 5' RACE reads and reports one entry per CDR3 protein, with no DNA. The sample table includes about 460,000 distinct CDR3 sequences. Sequencing input: blood T cells: a sorted CD56 or NKG2C T cell subset, CD4+ or CD8+ T cells, or bulk PBMC T cells (not recorded which). These receptors were collected from a woman between 45 and 65 years old in good health.

The chain has TRBV28 and TRBJ2-3; TCRdb outputs TRBD1, but without DNA this stays unchecked. This CDR3 spans 13 amino acids. CDR1 MDHEN and CDR2 SYDVKM come from the germline V gene. CDR3 amino acids: CASSLGGMDTQYF.

The gene calls are TRBV18 and TRBJ2-2. The CDR3 is 14 amino acids. Germline CDR1 is KGHSH and CDR2 is LQKENI. The CDR3 protein is CASSPKSNTGELFF.